This T cell receptor (beta chain) was obtained from a study of cytotoxic CD8 clonotypes in ibrutinib-treated CLL. Notes on the study in general: Clonality correlated strongly with circulating CD8+ T cells and exceeded age-matched healthy donors at baseline. Sampling time points were not equivalent between sustained-remission and progressing patients. The clonality went up when patients responded to ibrutinib and dropped back toward baseline at progression.

Of note for this clone: What it binds is not known.

Profiled with immunoSEQ multiplex PCR; TCRdb holds only in-frame clones, not every one. The sample contains 25,000 to 30,000 clones, 75% to 85% of which appear only once. The sequencing used PBMCs, collected after 24 months of ibrutinib treatment. The TCR originated in a human donor with chronic lymphocytic leukemia.

CDR3 coding DNA: TGCGCCAGCAGCTTGGTGGGGGCTCGGGGTGAAAAACTGTTTTTT. Its protein is CASSLVGARGEKLFF. The chain recombines TRBV5-1 with TRBJ1-4; D is perhaps TRBD1 (6 bases). CDR3 length: 15 residues. Germline CDR1 is SGHRS and CDR2 is YFSETQ. The V end was cut by 0 bases, the J end by 7 bases, with 13 bases between.